The subject of this entry is one T cell receptor beta chain. This specimen belongs to a study of blood T cell repertoires in COVID-19. As for the study in general: Some COVID-19 samples were acute and others convalescent; all came from the United States, Italy and Spain. PBMCs, B-cell-depleted T cells, or T cells were the source of the cDNA or gDNA that made up the material.

V dropped 2 bases and J dropped 5 bases, with 9 bases sitting between them. This CDR3 has 13 residues. Germline assignment: CDR1 SGHAT and CDR2 FQNNGV. Per the original methods: Nucleated cell number was recorded as an estimate derived from reference gene primer amplification. Some clones are missing from TCRdb's copy, which holds only in-frame ones; the method was immunoSEQ multiplex PCR. The DNA was the basis for D and trimming; V, J and clone size are from that table. Of 210,000 or so clones in the sample, around 90% were seen once. The V gene is TRBV11-2, the J gene TRBJ2-5; no reliable D call. The clonotype comes from a woman under 30 who had recovered from COVID-19. Sequencing input: peripheral blood. The CDR3 bases are TGTGCCAGCAGCTTATCTCCCGCGGAGACCCAGTACTTC. Translating gives CASSLSPAETQYF. The entire variable domain, with the rest obtained from reference TRBV11-2 and TRBJ2-5, is as follows: EAGVAQSPRYKIIEKRQSVAFWCNPISGHATLYWYQQILGQGPKLLIQFQNNGVVDDSQLPKDRFSAERLKGVDSTLKIQPAKLEDSAVYLCASSLSPAETQYFGPGTRLLVL.